The source of this TCR beta chain is a study of blood T cell repertoires in COVID-19. Germline assignment: CDR1 MNHEY and CDR2 SMNVEV (reference sequence). Trimming at V came to 6 bases and at J to 6 bases, leaving 7 bases not matched to a gene. The CDR3 is 15 amino acids. Original processing notes: Reference gene primer amplification gave estimated nucleated cell counts. Produced via immunoSEQ multiplex PCR; TCRdb's table is partial and in-frame only. V, J and clone size are those of that table, while D and trimming were read from the DNA. Of about 270,000 clones listed, about 90% are singletons. This clone was recorded only once.

The chain employs TRBV27 and TRBJ2-2, with TRBD2 matching over 10 bases. What was sequenced was PBMCs or T cells enriched from blood (not recorded which). The receptor was isolated from a woman in her 30s with acute COVID-19. CDR3 sequence reads: CASSPYLAGAGELFF. The CDR3 DNA reads as TGTGCCAGCAGCCCGTATCTAGCGGGAGCCGGGGAGCTGTTTTTT.